The sequence of this TCR beta chain was determined in a study of CD8 T cells in Susac syndrome. The V gene lost 6 bases and the J gene lost 3 bases, with 8 bases spanning the gap. Per the germline V gene, CDR1 is SEHNR and CDR2 is FQNEAQ (reference sequence). The CDR3 is 13 amino acids. Random hexamers were used to reverse transcribe roughly 0.5 to 1 ug of RNA. TCRdb redid the calling of the immunoSEQ multiplex PCR reads with MiXCR, one entry per CDR3 protein. The top ten hold around 0.1% of the sample, which has approximately 190,000 distinct CDR3 sequences, roughly 92% seen once. The chain carries TRBV7-9 and TRBJ2-2; D may correspond to TRBD1 or TRBD2 (5 bases each). Sequencing input: CD4+ T cells from PBMCs. The TCR sequence derives from a human donor in good health. For the CDR3, the DNA is TGTGCCAGCAGGGGGGAATACACCGGGGAGCTGTTTTTT. This sequence encodes CASRGEYTGELFF.